The 2 T cell receptor beta chains in this list originate from one sample, sequenced in a study of technical replicates of blood from a handful of donors listed by TCRdb under 2017. Library generation was performed with the immunoSEQ multiplex PCR assay. Drawn from immuneACCESS, this table holds only the in-frame rearrangements with V and J called that TCRdb kept. Clones are partly lost; checked studies trace under half to an unresolved V gene and leave the rest unexplained. The table for this sample lists 76,000 or so clones; 80% to 90% of them were counted only once. The leading ten clones occupy roughly 4.5% of the sample. Sequences were obtained from PBMCs. The receptor source for this set is a human donor in good health. Some clones in this sample may be carry-over from other donors' samples.

The J gene is TRBJ1-1, the V gene TRBV25-1; 7 bases agree with TRBD1. The V gene's germline CDR1 is MGHDK and CDR2 SYGVNS. CDR3 length: 15 amino acids. The V gene end was trimmed by 5 bases and the J gene end by 1 base; junction bases not matched to a gene: 7. The CDR3 loop is CASSTPTGRNTEAFF. The DNA of the CDR3 is TGTGCCAGCAGTACACCGACAGGGAGGAACACTGAAGCTTTCTTT.

The chain employs TRBV9 and TRBJ2-7; no clear D gene. The CDR3 is 13 residues long. Germline CDR1 and CDR2: SGDLS and YYNGEE. Between the trimmed V and J ends, which lost 4 bases and 5 bases, there was a span of 13 bases. Here the CDR3 reads CASSSSPMDEQYF. CDR3 bases: TGTGCCAGCAGCAGTAGCCCAATGGACGAGCAGTACTTC. Complete variable domain (other parts from reference TRBV9 and TRBJ2-7): DSGVTQTPKHLITATGQRVTLRCSPRSGDLSVYWYQQSLDQGLQFLIQYYNGEERAKGNILERFSAQQFPDLHSELNLSSLELGDSALYFCASSSSPMDEQYFGPGTRLTVT.